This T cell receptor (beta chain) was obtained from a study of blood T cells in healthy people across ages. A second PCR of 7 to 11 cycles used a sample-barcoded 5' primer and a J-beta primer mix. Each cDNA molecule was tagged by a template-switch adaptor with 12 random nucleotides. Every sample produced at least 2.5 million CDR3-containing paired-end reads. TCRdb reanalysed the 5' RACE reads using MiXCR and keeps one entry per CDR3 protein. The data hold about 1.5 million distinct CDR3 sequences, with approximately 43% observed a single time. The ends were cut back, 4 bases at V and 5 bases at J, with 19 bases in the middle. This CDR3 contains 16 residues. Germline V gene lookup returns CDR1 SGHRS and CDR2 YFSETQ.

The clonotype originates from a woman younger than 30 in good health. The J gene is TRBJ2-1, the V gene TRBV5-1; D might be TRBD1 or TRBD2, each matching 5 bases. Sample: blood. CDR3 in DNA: TGCGCCAGCAGCCCTCCGATGGGGGAGTGGAACAATGAGCAGTTCTTC. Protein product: CASSPPMGEWNNEQFF.